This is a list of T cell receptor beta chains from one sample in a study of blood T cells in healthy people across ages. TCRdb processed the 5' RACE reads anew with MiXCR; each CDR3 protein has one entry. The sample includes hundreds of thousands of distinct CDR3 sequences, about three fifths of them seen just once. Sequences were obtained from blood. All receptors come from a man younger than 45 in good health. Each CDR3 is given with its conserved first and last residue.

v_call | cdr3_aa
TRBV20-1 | CSISKGGTYNEQFF
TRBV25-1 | CASSDGRFSYGYTF
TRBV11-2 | CASSSSRYNEQFF
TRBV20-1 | CSARDSGTEAHGYTF
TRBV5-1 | CASSLREGPYEQYF
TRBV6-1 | CASSAREDAGSETQYF
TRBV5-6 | CASSLVGVYEQYF
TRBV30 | CACPGQRVYGYTF
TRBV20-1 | CSAARLGSSYNEQFF
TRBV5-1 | CASHTGLGVDGYTF
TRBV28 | CASSFKAGGTDTQYF
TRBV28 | CASSTLETLLGGNSPLHF
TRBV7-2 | CASSSTGGSHEQYF
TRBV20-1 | CSARLGGQYNSPLHF
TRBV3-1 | CASSRTIRRTDRNYNEQFF
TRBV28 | CASSLSWDTPSSYEQYF
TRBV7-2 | CASSFSGGRTEAFF
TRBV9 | CASSVQRTTDTQYF
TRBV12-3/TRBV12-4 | CAGRGPQETQYF
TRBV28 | CARGGGPSGSHEQYF
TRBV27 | CASQAVYNEQFF
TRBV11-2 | CASSLLAGGSGNEQFF
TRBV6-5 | CASSYGRVGGYGYTF
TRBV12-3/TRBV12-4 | CASRPGGATNEKLFF
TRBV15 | CATSRVGQGLQETQYF
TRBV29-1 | CSVDVDRDYGYTF
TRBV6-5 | CASKPGGISNQPQHF
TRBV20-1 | CSASKSASTRPTNEKLFF
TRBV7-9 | CASSLVARYGYTF
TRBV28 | CASGTPTGVEETQYF
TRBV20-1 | CSTGHPGHIQYF
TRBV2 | CASIQGSTEAFF